These T cell receptor beta chains were read from a single sample in a study of cytomegalovirus exposure and HLA in healthy donors. Sequencing used immunoSEQ multiplex PCR; TCRdb keeps in-frame clones, though not all of them. This sample has 65,000 to 100,000 clones, with approximately 71% found just once. Sequenced sample: PBMCs. These receptors were obtained from a man aged 35 to 55 in good health and CMV-seronegative. The CDR3 runs from the conserved cysteine through the conserved F or W. The D gene is left open where the match is weak.

J gene	CDR3 length	D gene	V gene	CDR3 DNA	CDR3 protein
TRBJ1-1	15	.	TRBV13	TGTGCCAGCAGCTTATCCGGCAGGATGAACACTGAAGCTTTCTTT	CASSLSGRMNTEAFF
TRBJ2-1	16	.	TRBV5-8	TGTGCCAGCAGCTTGGGGACGGGATCGACCTACAATGAGCAGTTCTTC	CASSLGTGSTYNEQFF
TRBJ1-6	13	.	TRBV6-5	TGTGCCAGCAGCCCGACTCTCCAATCACCCCTCCACTTT	CASSPTLQSPLHF
TRBJ2-2	16	TRBD2	TRBV6-4	TGTGCCAGCGAGTTTCTAGCGGGAGGTGGTACCGGGGAGCTGTTTTTT	CASEFLAGGGTGELFF
TRBJ1-5	15	.	TRBV5-4	TGTGCCAGCAGCTTGGGGGGAGTCGCGGTGCAGCCCCAGCATTTT	CASSLGGVAVQPQHF
TRBJ1-1	14	.	TRBV28	TGTGCCAGCAGTAGGACAACGAGAAAAACTGAAGCTTTCTTT	CASSRTTRKTEAFF
TRBJ2-1	12	.	TRBV5-4	TGTGCCAGCGGACAGATCTACAATGAGCAGTTCTTC	CASGQIYNEQFF
TRBJ2-7	13	.	TRBV6-6	TGTGCCAGCGGTGAGCGGAGAGCCTACGAGCAGTACTTC	CASGERRAYEQYF
TRBJ1-2	14	.	TRBV18	TGTGCCAGCTCACCACAGCGGGGATCCGCTGGCTACACCTTC	CASSPQRGSAGYTF
TRBJ1-4	16	.	TRBV18	TGTGCCAGCTCACCCCGGGGTGGGGCAACTAATGAAAAACTGTTTTTT	CASSPRGGATNEKLFF
TRBJ2-2	16	.	TRBV2	TGTGCCAGCAGTGAAGGTGGTTCGGGGGGCTCCGGGGAGCTGTTTTTT	CASSEGGSGGSGELFF
TRBJ2-2	13	.	TRBV6-1	TGTGCCAGCAGTGTTAGCAAGGCGAGGGAGCTGTTTTTT	CASSVSKARELFF
TRBJ1-2	12	.	TRBV27	TGTGCCAGCAGTTCGGGATACTATGGCTACACCTTC	CASSSGYYGYTF
TRBJ2-7	11	.	TRBV28	TGTGCCAGCAGTCCTCCGGGGGAGCAGTACTTC	CASSPPGEQYF
TRBJ1-1	14	.	TRBV28	TGTGCCAGCAAGGCAGGCGCTATGAACACTGAAGCTTTCTTT	CASKAGAMNTEAFF
TRBJ1-6	16	.	TRBV19	TGTGCCAGTAGTTCGCCACCGGGACACTTCAATTCACCCCTCCACTTT	CASSSPPGHFNSPLHF
TRBJ1-2	15	TRBD1	TRBV19	TGTGCCAGTAGCCTTCCCGGGACAGTTCTCTATGGCTACACCTTC	CASSLPGTVLYGYTF
TRBJ1-1	13	.	TRBV27	TGTGCCAGCAGGTTCGGGGGATGGACTGAAGCTTTCTTT	CASRFGGWTEAFF
TRBJ2-7	14	TRBD2	TRBV19	TGTGCCAGTAGTATGCGGGGGGTTTTCTACGAGCAGTACTTC	CASSMRGVFYEQYF
TRBJ1-5	16	TRBD1	TRBV5-6	TGTGCCAGCAGCTCGGCAGGGGGCGCCGTTGGTCAGCCCCAGCATTTT	CASSSAGGAVGQPQHF